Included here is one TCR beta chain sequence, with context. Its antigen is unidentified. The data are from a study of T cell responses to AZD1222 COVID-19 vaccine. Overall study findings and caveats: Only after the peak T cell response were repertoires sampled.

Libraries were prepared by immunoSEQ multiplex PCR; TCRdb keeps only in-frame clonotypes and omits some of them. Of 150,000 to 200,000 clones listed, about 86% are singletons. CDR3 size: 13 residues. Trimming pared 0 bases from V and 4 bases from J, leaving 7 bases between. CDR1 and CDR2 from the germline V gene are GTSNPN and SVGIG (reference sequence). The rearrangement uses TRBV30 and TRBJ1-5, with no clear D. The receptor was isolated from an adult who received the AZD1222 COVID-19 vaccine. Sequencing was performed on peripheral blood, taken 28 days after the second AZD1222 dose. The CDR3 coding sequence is TGTGCCTGGAGTGTTATTGCGAATCAGCCCCAGCATTTT. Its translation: CAWSVIANQPQHF.